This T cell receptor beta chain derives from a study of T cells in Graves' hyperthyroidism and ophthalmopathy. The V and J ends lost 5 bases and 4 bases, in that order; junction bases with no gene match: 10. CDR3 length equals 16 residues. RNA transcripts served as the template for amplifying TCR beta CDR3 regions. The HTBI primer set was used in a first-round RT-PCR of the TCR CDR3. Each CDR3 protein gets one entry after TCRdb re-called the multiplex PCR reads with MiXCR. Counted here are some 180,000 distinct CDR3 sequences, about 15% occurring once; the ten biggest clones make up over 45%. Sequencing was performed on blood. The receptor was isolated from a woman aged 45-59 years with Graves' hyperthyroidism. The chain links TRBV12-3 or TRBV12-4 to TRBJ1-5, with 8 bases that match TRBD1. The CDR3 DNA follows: TGTGCCAGCAGTAAGCCGGGACAGGTCTTTAATCAGCCCCAGCATTTT. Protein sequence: CASSKPGQVFNQPQHF.